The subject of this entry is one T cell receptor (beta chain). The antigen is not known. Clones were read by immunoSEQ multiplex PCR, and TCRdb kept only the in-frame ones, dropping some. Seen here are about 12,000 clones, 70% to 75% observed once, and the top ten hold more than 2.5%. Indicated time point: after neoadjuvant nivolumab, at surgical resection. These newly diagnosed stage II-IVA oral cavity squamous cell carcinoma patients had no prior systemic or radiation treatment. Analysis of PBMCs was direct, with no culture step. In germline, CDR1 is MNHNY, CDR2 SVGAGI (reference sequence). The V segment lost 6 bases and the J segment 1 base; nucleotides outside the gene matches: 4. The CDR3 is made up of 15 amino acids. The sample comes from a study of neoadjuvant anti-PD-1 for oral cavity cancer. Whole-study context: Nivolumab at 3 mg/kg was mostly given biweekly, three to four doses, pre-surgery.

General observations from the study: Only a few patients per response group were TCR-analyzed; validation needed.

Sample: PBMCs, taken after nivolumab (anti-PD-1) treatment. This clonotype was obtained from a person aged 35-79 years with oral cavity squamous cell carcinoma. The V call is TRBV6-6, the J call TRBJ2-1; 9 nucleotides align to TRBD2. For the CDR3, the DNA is TGTGCCAGCAGGAGTAGCGGGAGTTCCTACAATGAGCAGTTCTTC. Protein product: CASRSSGSSYNEQFF.